The clone carrying this T cell receptor (beta chain) appeared a few times. The CDR3 length is 14 residues. Germline V gives CDR1 LNHDA, CDR2 SQIVND (reference sequence). V lost 7 bases, J lost 0 bases, and 11 bases lay in between. This specimen comes from a study of blood T cell repertoires in COVID-19. Assay: immunoSEQ multiplex PCR; the TCRdb copy retains only in-frame clones and omits some. The table has some 180,000 clones, 85% to 90% seen once. The TCR comes from a woman of 80 years or more with COVID-19, enrolled during active disease. This rearrangement joins TRBV19 to TRBJ2-3; D may be TRBD2 (6 bases). Specimen: peripheral blood. The CDR3 sequence: CASTVGGSTDTQYF. The CDR3 DNA reads as TGTGCCAGTACCGTCGGGGGTAGCACAGATACGCAGTATTTT. Drawing the rest from reference TRBV19 and TRBJ2-3, the complete variable domain is DGGITQSPKYLFRKEGQNVTLSCEQNLNHDAMYWYRQDPGQGLRLIYYSQIVNDFQKGDIAEGYSVSREKKESFPLTVTSAQKNPTAFYLCASTVGGSTDTQYFGPGTRLTVL.